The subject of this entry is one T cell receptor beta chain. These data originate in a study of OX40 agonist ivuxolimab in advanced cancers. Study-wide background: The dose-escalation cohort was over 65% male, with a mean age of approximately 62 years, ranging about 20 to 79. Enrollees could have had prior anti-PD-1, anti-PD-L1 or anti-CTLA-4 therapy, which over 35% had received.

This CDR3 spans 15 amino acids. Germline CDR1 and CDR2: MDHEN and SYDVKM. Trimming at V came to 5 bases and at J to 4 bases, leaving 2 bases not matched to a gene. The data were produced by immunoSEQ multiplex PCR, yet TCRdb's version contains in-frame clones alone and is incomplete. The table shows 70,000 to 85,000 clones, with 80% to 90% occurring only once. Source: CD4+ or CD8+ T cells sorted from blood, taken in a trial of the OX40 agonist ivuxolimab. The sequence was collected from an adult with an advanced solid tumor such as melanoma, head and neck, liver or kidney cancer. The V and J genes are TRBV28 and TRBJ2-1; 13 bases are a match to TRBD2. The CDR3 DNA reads TGTGCCAGCAGTGAGACTAGCGGGGGGTACAATGAGCAGTTCTTC. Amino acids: CASSETSGGYNEQFF.